This TCR beta chain originates from a study of T cell responses to AZD1222 COVID-19 vaccine. The CDR3 consists of 14 residues. Looked up from germline, CDR1 is SGHRS and CDR2 is YFSETQ. Trimming removed 0 bases at V and 5 bases at J, with 11 bases between. Profiling relied on immunoSEQ multiplex PCR, and the TCRdb table lists in-frame clones only, not all of them. The sample contains under 200,000 clones, around 90% of which appear only once. The receptor was derived from an adult who received the AZD1222 COVID-19 vaccine. The chain couples TRBV5-1 to TRBJ1-1; D gene uncertain. Source: peripheral blood, taken 28 days after the second AZD1222 dose. This CDR3 reads CASSLVGIRTEAFF. The CDR3 DNA follows: TGCGCCAGCAGCTTGGTCGGGATTCGGACTGAAGCTTTCTTT.